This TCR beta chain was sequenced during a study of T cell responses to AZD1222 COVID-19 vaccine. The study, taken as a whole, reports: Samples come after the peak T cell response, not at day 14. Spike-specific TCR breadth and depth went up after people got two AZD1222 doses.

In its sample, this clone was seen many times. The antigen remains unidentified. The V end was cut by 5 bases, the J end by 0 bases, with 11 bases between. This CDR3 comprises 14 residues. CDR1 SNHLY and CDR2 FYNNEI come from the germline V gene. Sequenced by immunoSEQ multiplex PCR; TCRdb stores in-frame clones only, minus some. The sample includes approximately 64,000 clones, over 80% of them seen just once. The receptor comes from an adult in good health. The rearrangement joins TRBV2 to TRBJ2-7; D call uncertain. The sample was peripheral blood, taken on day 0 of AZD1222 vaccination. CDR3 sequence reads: CASSRSIGSYEQYF. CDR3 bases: TGTGCCAGCAGTAGGTCCATCGGCTCCTACGAGCAGTACTTC.